This passage covers 28 T cell receptor beta chains from one sample sequenced in a study of blood T cell repertoires in COVID-19. Using immunoSEQ multiplex PCR, the repertoire was profiled, and TCRdb retains in-frame clones only, with some absent. The table has about 150,000 clones, around 84% seen once. The material sequenced was peripheral blood. The receptors derive from a woman aged 45-65 years with acute or convalescent COVID-19.

The chain recombines TRBV18 with TRBJ2-5; TRBD2 aligns across 12 bases. J was trimmed by 1 base and V by 4 bases; bases with no gene match: 10. Germline V gene data show CDR1 as KGHSH and CDR2 as LQKENI. This CDR3 has 18 amino acids. The CDR3 spells CASSRSTSGGEGQETQYF. In DNA form, the CDR3 reads TGTGCCAGCTCACGATCGACTAGCGGGGGCGAGGGCCAAGAGACCCAGTACTTC.

This clone was seen a single time. The rearrangement uses TRBV19 and TRBJ1-1, with D possibly TRBD1 on 6 matching bases. CDR1 is LNHDA and CDR2 is SQIVND in the germline V gene (reference sequence). Trimming cost V 5 bases and J 2 bases, with 12 bases left between them. There are 14 residues in the CDR3. The CDR3: CASSSGAPNTEAFF. In DNA, the CDR3 is TGTGCCAGTAGTTCAGGGGCACCCAACACTGAAGCTTTCTTT.

This rearrangement joins TRBV27 to TRBJ2-7, with a possible D match to TRBD2 (5 bases). This CDR3 has 15 amino acids. Trimming removed 6 bases at V and 0 bases at J, with 15 bases between. Germline V gives CDR1 MNHEY, CDR2 SMNVEV (reference sequence). The CDR3: CASRGNDAGSYEQYF. CDR3 DNA: TGTGCCAGCAGGGGAAATGACGCGGGCTCCTACGAGCAGTACTTC.

This chain uses TRBV10-3 with TRBJ2-2; D remains ambiguous. V lost 7 bases to trimming and J lost 6 bases, with 12 bases between them. Germline V gives CDR1 ENHRY, CDR2 SYGVKD. The CDR3 contains 13 residues. The CDR3 DNA sequence: TGTGCCATCACGCAGGCGTACGCCGGGGAGCTGTTTTTT. Translated: CAITQAYAGELFF.

The V call is TRBV6-5, the J call TRBJ2-7; 13 bases map to TRBD2. Germline assignment: CDR1 MNHEY and CDR2 SVGAGI. This CDR3 has 16 residues. Trimming removed 2 bases from V and 5 bases from J; junction bases left unmatched: 6. CDR3 sequence: CASSYTGLAGAHEQYF. The CDR3 DNA reads as TGTGCCAGCAGTTACACTGGACTAGCGGGAGCACACGAGCAGTACTTC.

This chain links TRBV7-6 with TRBJ2-3; 10 bases are shared with TRBD2. Germline V lookup: CDR1 SGHVS, CDR2 FNYEAQ. V dropped 0 bases and J dropped 3; count of bases not matched to a gene: 6. The CDR3 runs 17 residues. DNA for the CDR3: TGTGCCAGCAGCTTAGCTTGGAGCGGGGGGGGTACAGATACGCAGTATTTT. Translation gives CASSLAWSGGGTDTQYF. The full variable domain, with the rest looked up from reference TRBV7-6 and TRBJ2-3, is GAGVSQSPRYKVTKRGQDVALRCDPISGHVSLYWYRQALGQGPEFLTYFNYEAQQDKSGLPNDRFSAERPEGSISTLTIQRTEQRDSAMYRCASSLAWSGGGTDTQYFGPGTRLTVL.

This clone appeared once. The V gene is TRBV5-4, the J gene TRBJ1-2; D gene unclear. Germline V gene sequence: CDR1 SGHNT, CDR2 YYREEE (reference sequence). There are 14 residues in the CDR3. Trimming removed 2 bases from V and 0 bases from J, with 8 bases in between. The CDR3 sequence is CASSLAGSNYGYTF. The CDR3 DNA reads TGTGCCAGCAGCTTAGCCGGGTCTAACTATGGCTACACCTTC. Looking up the rest from reference TRBV5-4 and TRBJ1-2 gives the full variable domain: ETGVTQSPTHLIKTRGQQVTLRCSSQSGHNTVSWYQQALGQGPQFIFQYYREEENGRGNFPPRFSGLQFPNYSSELNVNALELDDSALYLCASSLAGSNYGYTFGSGTRLTVV.

The gene calls are TRBV2 and TRBJ1-2, with 10 bases fitting TRBD1. Germline V gene lookup returns CDR1 SNHLY and CDR2 FYNNEI. The CDR3 covers 15 residues. V was clipped by 7 bases and J by 5 bases; unmatched bases: 10. CDR3 coding DNA: TGTGCCAGCACGCGCCAGACAGGGGGCGGTTATGGCTACACCTTC. Its protein product is CASTRQTGGGYGYTF.

The V call is TRBV6-1, the J call TRBJ2-5; D possibly corresponds to TRBD1 (6 bases). Germline values: CDR1 MNHNS, CDR2 SASEGT. Between the trimmed V and J ends, which lost 5 bases and 5 bases, there was a span of 12 bases. CDR3 length: 13 residues. DNA for the CDR3: TGTGCCAGCAGTCGTCCAGGGGAGGAGACCCAGTACTTC. It codes for CASSRPGEETQYF.

In this sample, this clone turned up once. This chain links TRBV24-1 with TRBJ1-2; D call uncertain. The V and J ends lost 9 bases and 0 bases respectively, with 13 bases between them. There are 14 residues in the CDR3. CDR1 is KGHDR, CDR2 SFDVKD, per germline. CDR3 region: CATESADSNYGYTF. As DNA, the CDR3 is TGTGCCACCGAATCCGCGGACTCTAACTATGGCTACACCTTC.

This sequence joins TRBV7-8 and TRBJ2-3; 8 positions agree with TRBD1. Trimming cost V 1 base and J 3 bases; bases outside gene matches: 0. From germline, CDR1 is SGHVS and CDR2 FQNEAQ. This CDR3 comprises 14 residues. CDR3 loop: CASSLGQGTDTQYF. In DNA form, the CDR3 reads TGTGCCAGCAGCTTAGGACAGGGGACAGATACGCAGTATTTT.

The chain carries TRBV6-5 and TRBJ2-7, with D possibly matching TRBD2 (6 bases). From germline, CDR1 is MNHEY and CDR2 SVGAGI. Trimming took off 6 bases at V and 0 bases at J, with 15 bases between the two ends. CDR3 size: 15 residues. The CDR3 DNA follows: TGTGCCAGCAGCACCCCCGGCGGGGCCTCCTACGAGCAGTACTTC. Protein sequence: CASSTPGGASYEQYF.

This chain links TRBV3-1 (or the pseudogene TRBV3-2) with TRBJ2-7, with 14 nucleotides matching TRBD2. This CDR3 is built from 16 residues. Looked up from germline, CDR1 is LGHDT and CDR2 is YNNKEL (reference sequence). V lost 5 bases to trimming and J lost 0 bases; unmatched junction nucleotides: 3. CDR3 bases: TGTGCCAGCAGCGTGACTAGCGGGGGGGGCTCCTACGAGCAGTACTTC. This translates into CASSVTSGGGSYEQYF.

This sequence joins TRBV18 and TRBJ1-4; possible D gene TRBD1, 6 bases. The CDR3 sequence is 16 residues long. Trimming removed 3 bases from V and 8 bases from J, with 19 bases in between. Germline values: CDR1 KGHSH, CDR2 LQKENI. Here the CDR3 reads CASSPAGSSRGEKLFF. CDR3 bases: TGTGCCAGCTCACCGGCAGGGAGTTCCAGGGGAGAAAAACTGTTTTTT.

The rearrangement links TRBV12-5 to TRBJ2-1, with 10 bases aligning to TRBD2. Per the germline V gene, CDR1 is LGHNT and CDR2 is FRNRAP. The junction had 4 bases not matched to a gene; V was cut back by 0 bases and J by 8 bases. The CDR3 loop spans 15 amino acids. The CDR3 protein is CASGLVERGGYEQFF. The CDR3 DNA follows: TGTGCTAGTGGTTTGGTAGAGCGGGGGGGCTATGAGCAGTTCTTC.

The gene calls are TRBV19 and TRBJ1-1; D perhaps matches TRBD1 (6 bases). CDR1 is LNHDA, CDR2 SQIVND, per germline (reference sequence). Trimming took off 3 bases at V and 5 bases at J, with 19 bases between the two ends. This CDR3 is 16 amino acids long. CDR3 sequence: CASSMYGRGGGTEAFF. Written as DNA, the CDR3 is TGTGCCAGTAGTATGTACGGCAGAGGGGGGGGGACTGAAGCTTTCTTT.

This chain joins TRBV18 and TRBJ1-1; 7 bases map to TRBD1. Unmatched junction bases numbered 5, after V lost 5 bases and J lost 8 bases. Germline V CDR1 and CDR2: KGHSH, LQKENI. The CDR3 contains 12 residues. Here the CDR3 DNA reads TGTGCCAGCTCAAACACAGGGGAGGAAGCTTTCTTT. It encodes CASSNTGEEAFF.

V gene TRBV12-3 or TRBV12-4 combines with J gene TRBJ1-4; weak D call: TRBD1 (6 bases). V was clipped by 3 bases and J by 8 bases, with 10 bases between them. This CDR3 comprises 13 residues. The CDR3 DNA is TGTGCCAGCAGTTTGGGGGCGCGCGAAAAACTGTTTTTT. Its protein product is CASSLGAREKLFF.

The V call is TRBV20-1, the J call TRBJ1-1, with 8 bases matching TRBD1. The V segment lost 6 bases and the J segment 10 bases; nucleotides outside the gene matches: 7. Germline V CDR1 and CDR2: DFQATT, SNEGSKA (reference sequence). The CDR3 loop spans 11 amino acids. CDR3 protein: CSAARDRIAFF. Written as DNA, the CDR3 is TGCAGTGCCGCAAGGGACAGGATAGCTTTCTTT.

The chain combines TRBV9 with TRBJ1-2, with TRBD1 as a possible D gene (6 bases). The CDR3 sequence is 13 residues long. Deletions cut 5 bases from V and 4 bases from J, with 12 bases between. Germline CDR1 SGDLS, CDR2 YYNGEE. The CDR3 region is CASSQGIAYGYTF. The CDR3, as DNA: TGTGCCAGCAGTCAGGGGATAGCCTATGGCTACACCTTC.

This clone was counted once. The chain links TRBV25-1 to TRBJ2-3; possibly TRBD1 for D (5 bases). Germline loops: CDR1 MGHDK, CDR2 SYGVNS. CDR3 length: 15 amino acids. Deletions cut 0 bases from V and 5 bases from J, with 12 bases between. The CDR3 bases are TGTGCCAGCAGTGAATATCCCCAGGGCCGAGATACGCAGTATTTT. Residues: CASSEYPQGRDTQYF.

This clone was seen only once. The chain combines TRBV12-5 with TRBJ1-2, with 11 bases identical to TRBD1. Looked up from germline, CDR1 is LGHNT and CDR2 is FRNRAP. With V trimmed by 6 bases and J by 7 bases, 4 bases remained unmatched. CDR3 length: 13 residues. CDR3 bases: TGTGCTAGTGGAACGGACAGGGGGCTTGGCTACACCTTC. Translation: CASGTDRGLGYTF. The full variable domain, completed using reference TRBV12-5 and TRBJ1-2, is DARVTQTPRHKVTEMGQEVTMRCQPILGHNTVFWYRQTMMQGLELLAYFRNRAPLDDSGMPKDRFSAEMPDATLATLKIQPSEPRDSAVYFCASGTDRGLGYTFGSGTRLTVV.

The chain combines TRBV2 with TRBJ2-3; perhaps TRBD1 as D (6 bases). Germline V CDR1 and CDR2: SNHLY, FYNNEI. The germline V and J ends were trimmed by 4 bases and 1 base, with 9 bases remaining between them. The CDR3 extends over 14 amino acids. The CDR3 reads CASSADRGTDTQYF. The CDR3 DNA is TGTGCCAGCAGTGCGGACAGAGGCACAGATACGCAGTATTTT.

V usage is TRBV6-5 and J usage is TRBJ1-2; maybe TRBD1 (5 bases). Trimming shortened V by 0 bases and J by 8 bases, and 13 bases separated the two germline ends. The CDR3 length is 14 residues. CDR1 MNHEY and CDR2 SVGAGI come from the germline V gene. CDR3 in DNA: TGTGCCAGCAGTTACTCGGGGGGGACGGGCGGCTACACCTTC. As protein: CASSYSGGTGGYTF.

The chain carries TRBV5-4 and TRBJ2-1, with D possibly TRBD2 on 6 matching bases. V was trimmed by 3 bases and J by 3 bases, leaving 16 bases between them. The CDR3 consists of 16 residues. Germline CDR1 and CDR2: SGHNT and YYREEE (reference sequence). This chain's CDR3 is CASSSRSGEYYNEQFF. The CDR3 nucleotides read TGTGCCAGCAGCTCACGTTCGGGAGAATACTACAATGAGCAGTTCTTC.

The gene calls are TRBV6-1 and TRBJ1-2; TRBD1 might be the D (5 bases). Germline V gene data show CDR1 as MNHNS and CDR2 as SASEGT. Trimming shortened V by 0 bases and J by 5 bases, and 19 bases separated the two germline ends. This CDR3 region has 17 residues. The CDR3 nucleotides read TGTGCCAGCAGTGAAGCGTGGGGGGATACACATCCGTATGGCTACACCTTC. It translates to CASSEAWGDTHPYGYTF.

The chain employs TRBV2 and TRBJ2-7; 14 bases line up with TRBD2. CDR1 is SNHLY and CDR2 is FYNNEI in the germline V gene. V trimming: 6 bases; J trimming: 4 bases; junction bases outside the gene matches: 8. This CDR3 region has 16 residues. The CDR3: CASSSTGLAGEYEQYF. The DNA for the CDR3 is TGTGCCAGCAGCTCCACGGGACTAGCGGGAGAATACGAGCAGTACTTC.

The CDR3 DNA follows: TGTGCCAGCAGTTCAAGGTCACAGGGGAAACATACGCAGTATTTT. Translation: CASSSRSQGKHTQYF. V usage is TRBV3-1 (or the pseudogene TRBV3-2) and J usage is TRBJ2-3; 7 nucleotides line up with TRBD1. Germline V lookup: CDR1 LGHDT, CDR2 YNNKEL (reference sequence). J gave up 7 bases and V 6 bases, and 13 bases lay outside the gene matches. This CDR3 contains 15 residues.